This TCR beta chain came from a study of PD-1 blockade in classical Hodgkin lymphoma. General study results and limits: According to reports, newly diagnosed patients had lower baseline TCR diversity than healthy donors, and relapsed/refractory patients had lower baseline TCR diversity still. No one has yet defined what causes the repertoire differences, which may be disease activity or prior therapy.

The length of the CDR3 is 11 residues. V lost 6 bases and J 4 bases, leaving 9 bases between the germline ends. CDR1 SQVTM and CDR2 ANQGSEA come from the germline V gene. Remarks on this clone: Its antigen is currently unknown.

Time point noted: newly diagnosed, previously untreated cHL patient sample. Magnetic negative selection, applied to thawed PBMCs, was used to isolate the CD8+ T cells. Untreated, newly diagnosed classical Hodgkin lymphoma PBMCs were comparators. The method was immunoSEQ multiplex PCR; TCRdb's version includes in-frame clones alone and lacks a portion of them. Of about 10,000 clones in the sample, 80% to 95% were seen once. This TCR was recovered from a human donor with classical Hodgkin lymphoma. The chain is built from TRBV29-1 and TRBJ1-2; D is undetermined. The specimen sequenced was CD8+ T cells from blood. CDR3 sequence: CSVHGLYGYTF. Here the CDR3 DNA reads TGCAGCGTACACGGACTCTATGGCTACACCTTC. The variable domain in full, completed from reference TRBV29-1 and TRBJ1-2, reads SAVISQKPSRDICQRGTSLTIQCQVDSQVTMMFWYRQQPGQSLTLIATANQGSEATYESGFVIDKFPISRPNLTFSTLTVSNMSPEDSSIYLCSVHGLYGYTFGSGTRLTVV.